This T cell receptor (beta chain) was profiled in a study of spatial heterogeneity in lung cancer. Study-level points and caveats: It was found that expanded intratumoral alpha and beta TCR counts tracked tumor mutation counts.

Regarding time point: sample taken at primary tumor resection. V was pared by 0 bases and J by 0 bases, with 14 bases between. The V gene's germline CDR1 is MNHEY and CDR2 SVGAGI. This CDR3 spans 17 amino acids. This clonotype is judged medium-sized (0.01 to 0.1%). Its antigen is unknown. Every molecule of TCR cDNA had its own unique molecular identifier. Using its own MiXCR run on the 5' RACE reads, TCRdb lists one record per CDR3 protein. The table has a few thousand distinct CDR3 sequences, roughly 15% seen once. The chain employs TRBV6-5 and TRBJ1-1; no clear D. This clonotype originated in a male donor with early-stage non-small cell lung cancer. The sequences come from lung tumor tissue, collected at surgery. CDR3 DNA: TGTGCCAGCAGTTACTCGCAGGCCGGCGGCTTGAACACTGAAGCTTTCTTT. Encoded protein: CASSYSQAGGLNTEAFF.